This T cell receptor beta chain was sequenced in a study of OX40 agonist ivuxolimab in advanced cancers. Study-wide points: The expanded peripheral T cells' antigen specificity was not determined. Some of the lowest clonal expansion was seen in partial responders at 0.1-3.0 mg/kg.

TCRdb keeps only in-frame clones here, not all; method: immunoSEQ multiplex PCR. The sample has 35,000 to 50,000 clones; 86% are singletons. About this clone itself: Its antigen remains unknown.

Researchers took blood at baseline, on cycle 4 day 1, and on cycle 7 day 1. Trimming removed 2 bases at V and 5 bases at J, with 24 bases between. This CDR3 comprises 18 residues. From germline, CDR1 is SGHVS and CDR2 FQNEAQ. The TCR comes from an adult with an advanced solid tumor such as melanoma, head and neck, liver or kidney cancer. Source: CD4+ or CD8+ T cells sorted from blood, taken in a trial of the OX40 agonist ivuxolimab. The V gene is TRBV7-8, the J gene TRBJ2-5; D might be TRBD1 or TRBD2, each matching 5 bases. The chain's CDR3 is CASSLSFIGAEPRETQYF. CDR3 in DNA: TGTGCCAGCAGCTTATCTTTTATCGGGGCGGAACCTAGGGAGACCCAGTACTTC. The complete variable domain, with remaining parts taken from reference TRBV7-8 and TRBJ2-5, reads GAGVSQSPRYKVAKRGQDVALRCDPISGHVSLFWYQQALGQGPEFLTYFQNEAQLDKSGLPSDRFFAERPEGSVSTLKIQRTQQEDSAVYLCASSLSFIGAEPRETQYFGPGTRLLVL.